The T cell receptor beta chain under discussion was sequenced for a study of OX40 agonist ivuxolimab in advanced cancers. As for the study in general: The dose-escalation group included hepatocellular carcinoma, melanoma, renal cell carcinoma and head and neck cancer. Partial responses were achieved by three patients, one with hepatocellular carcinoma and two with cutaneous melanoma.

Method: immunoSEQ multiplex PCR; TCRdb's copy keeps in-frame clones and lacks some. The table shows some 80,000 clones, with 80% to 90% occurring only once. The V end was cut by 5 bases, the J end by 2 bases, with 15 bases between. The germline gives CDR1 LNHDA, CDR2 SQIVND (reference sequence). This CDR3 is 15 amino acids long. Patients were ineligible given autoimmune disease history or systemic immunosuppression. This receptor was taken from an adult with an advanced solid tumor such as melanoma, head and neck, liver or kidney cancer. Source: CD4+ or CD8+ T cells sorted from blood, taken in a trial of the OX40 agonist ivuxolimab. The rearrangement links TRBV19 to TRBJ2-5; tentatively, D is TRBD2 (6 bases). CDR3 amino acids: CASSPSSVVQETQYF. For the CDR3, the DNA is TGTGCCAGTAGTCCCTCTAGCGTAGTACAAGAGACCCAGTACTTC.